A selection of T cell receptor beta chains follows, all from one sample in a study of cytomegalovirus exposure and HLA in healthy donors. Some clones are missing from TCRdb's copy, which holds only in-frame ones; the method was immunoSEQ multiplex PCR. Its table records about 46,000 clones. What was sequenced was PBMCs. The receptors originated from a woman in her forties in good health and CMV-seronegative. Each CDR3 is given with its conserved first and last residue. The D gene is left open where the match is weak.

j_gene	v_gene	d_gene	CDR3aa	CDR3nt
TRBJ1-1	TRBV7-2	-	CASSLGFQRTEAFF	TGTGCCAGCAGCTTAGGGTTTCAGCGGACTGAAGCTTTCTTT
TRBJ1-4	TRBV7-2	-	CASSFWGRSEKLFF	TGTGCCAGCAGCTTCTGGGGGAGGAGTGAAAAACTGTTTTTT
TRBJ1-2	TRBV27	-	CASSQANYGYTF	TGTGCCAGCAGTCAGGCTAACTATGGCTACACCTTC
TRBJ2-5	TRBV7-9	TRBD2	CASSPGTSGGGETQYF	TGTGCCAGCAGCCCAGGGACTAGCGGAGGGGGGGAGACCCAGTACTTC
TRBJ2-7	TRBV9	-	CASSASTGYEQYF	TGTGCCAGCAGCGCCTCCACAGGTTACGAGCAGTACTTC
TRBJ1-5	TRBV6-5	TRBD1	CASSFDRDSGQPQHF	TGTGCCAGCAGTTTCGACAGGGACTCTGGCCAGCCCCAGCATTTT
TRBJ2-5	TRBV7-2	-	CASSSIAVQETQYF	TGTGCCAGCAGCTCGATAGCAGTTCAAGAGACCCAGTACTTC
TRBJ2-7	TRBV5-1	-	CASSLFGQGHEQYF	TGCGCCAGCAGCTTGTTCGGGCAGGGCCACGAGCAGTACTTC
TRBJ2-7	TRBV6-1	-	CASSEGGTPPYEQYF	TGTGCCAGCAGTGAAGGGGGGACTCCCCCCTACGAGCAGTACTTC
TRBJ2-2	TRBV7-9	TRBD2	CASSLSAGGRHTGELFF	TGTGCCAGCAGCTTAAGTGCGGGAGGGAGGCACACCGGGGAGCTGTTTTTT
TRBJ1-2	TRBV4-2	TRBD1	CASSQVEGQGTYGYTF	TGTGCCAGCAGCCAAGTTGAAGGACAGGGAACCTATGGCTACACCTTC